The next 31 T cell receptor beta chains were all read from a single sample in a study of T cells in Graves' hyperthyroidism and ophthalmopathy. From RNA transcripts, TCR beta CDR3 regions were amplified. HTBI primers were the set used in a first-round RT-PCR of the TCR CDR3. Using its own MiXCR run on the multiplex PCR reads, TCRdb lists one record per CDR3 protein. Of a few hundred thousand distinct CDR3 sequences listed, roughly 14% are singletons. Sequences were obtained from blood. The receptors shown here come from a woman in her twenties or thirties with Graves' hyperthyroidism that later progressed to Graves' ophthalmopathy.

About this clonotype itself: A much larger clone is a single base away; this may be a read error. This rearrangement joins TRBV18 to TRBJ1-5, with D uncertain. CDR3 length equals 14 residues. Germline loops: CDR1 KGHSH, CDR2 LQKENI. The CDR3 DNA follows: TGTGCCAGCTCACAAGGATATAGCAATCGGCCCCAGCATTTT. Translated, it gives CASSQGYSNRPQHF.

The chain has TRBV6-2 or TRBV6-3 and TRBJ2-7; D not certain. Per germline, CDR1 MNHEY and CDR2 SVGEGT. V lost 0 bases to trimming and J lost 3 bases, with 6 bases between them. This CDR3 has 13 amino acids. The CDR3 DNA is TGTGCCAGCAGTTACTCGTTCTACTACGAGCAGTACTTC. It is translated as CASSYSFYYEQYF.

In this sample, this clonotype turned up many times. The CDR3 region is CASSETPNPTYEQYF. CDR3 DNA: TGTGCCAGCAGTGAAACGCCAAACCCAACTTACGAGCAGTACTTC. The chain couples TRBV2 to TRBJ2-7; D unresolved. The CDR3 runs to 15 residues. Germline CDR1 is SNHLY and CDR2 is FYNNEI. Trimming pared 2 bases from V and 4 bases from J, leaving 15 bases between.

In this sample, this clonotype turned up many times. The chain combines TRBV5-1 with TRBJ1-2; D not certain. V was shortened by 0 bases and J by 8 bases, with 8 bases between the two germline ends. The CDR3 runs to 12 residues. The V gene's germline CDR1 is SGHRS and CDR2 YFSETQ. The CDR3 sequence: CASSLEGKGYTF. The CDR3 DNA sequence: TGCGCCAGCAGCTTGGAAGGGAAGGGCTACACCTTC.

This clonotype has more than one count but fewer than ten. J is TRBJ2-5 and V is TRBV27; perhaps TRBD1 as D (6 bases). There are 15 residues in the CDR3. Germline CDR1 and CDR2: MNHEY and SMNVEV (reference sequence). Trimming removed 4 bases from V and 3 bases from J, with 15 bases in between. The CDR3 protein is CASSSRQVREETQYF. CDR3 nucleotides: TGTGCCAGCAGTTCCCGACAGGTCCGGGAAGAGACCCAGTACTTC.

The rearrangement uses TRBV9 and TRBJ2-5; possibly TRBD1 for D (6 bases). The V and J ends lost 0 bases and 4 bases respectively, with 13 bases between them. This CDR3 has 15 residues. Germline V gene lookup returns CDR1 SGDLS and CDR2 YYNGEE. The CDR3 is CASSVEDGRGETQYF. The CDR3 bases are TGTGCCAGCAGCGTAGAAGACGGCAGGGGAGAGACCCAGTACTTC.

This clonotype was picked up many times. The genes are TRBV29-1 and TRBJ2-6, with D unclear. This CDR3 region has 12 residues. The V end lost 3 bases, the J end lost 2 bases, and 2 bases lay between the germline ends. From germline, CDR1 is SQVTM and CDR2 ANQGSEA. The CDR3 DNA follows: TGCAGCGTTGAGGCTGGGGCCAACGTCCTGACTTTC. Translated: CSVEAGANVLTF.

The rearrangement uses TRBV7-6 and TRBJ2-2; D may be TRBD2 (6 bases). Per the germline V gene, CDR1 is SGHVS and CDR2 is FNYEAQ. V lost 0 bases, J lost 5 bases, and 10 bases lay in between. The CDR3 spans 15 residues. The CDR3 sequence is CASSLARDLTGELFF. The CDR3 coding sequence is TGTGCCAGCAGCTTAGCGCGGGACCTGACCGGGGAGCTGTTTTTT.

In its sample, this clonotype was seen many times. The V and J genes are TRBV28 and TRBJ1-2, with TRBD1 as a possible D gene (5 bases). V gave up 4 bases and J gave up 4 bases, with 7 bases separating them. Looked up from germline, CDR1 is MDHEN and CDR2 is SYDVKM. This CDR3 has 12 amino acids. In nucleotides, the CDR3 is TGTGCCAGCAGTTCACAGGTCTATGGCTACACCTTC. It specifies CASSSQVYGYTF.

DNA of the CDR3: TGTGCCAGCAGCTTGGCCGGACAGGGGTTCCGCAACCAGTACTTC. This translates into CASSLAGQGFRNQYF. The chain employs TRBV5-6 and TRBJ2-5, with TRBD1 matching 9 bases. The length of the CDR3 is 15 residues. With 0 bases clipped from V and 10 bases from J, the junction kept 10 bases outside the gene matches. The germline V gene has CDR1 SGHDT and CDR2 YYEEEE.

This clonotype was seen many times. The CDR3 is CSVVPLLSANYGYTF. CDR3 sequence (DNA): TGCAGCGTTGTCCCCCTTCTTTCGGCCAACTATGGCTACACCTTC. The chain has TRBV29-1 and TRBJ1-2; D gene uncertain. V dropped 4 bases and J dropped 2 bases, with 17 bases sitting between them. CDR3 size: 15 residues. Germline V lookup: CDR1 SQVTM, CDR2 ANQGSEA.

This clonotype was seen at least ten times. CDR3 residues: CASSLALGLAGRQETQYF. The CDR3 DNA sequence: TGTGCCAGCAGCTTAGCCCTGGGACTAGCGGGAAGGCAAGAGACCCAGTACTTC. The genes are TRBV7-2 and TRBJ2-5, with TRBD2 matching 13 bases. The CDR3 is made up of 18 amino acids. The trim removed 0 bases at V and 2 bases at J, leaving 6 bases unmatched. Per the germline V gene, CDR1 is SGHTA and CDR2 is FQGNSA.

This clonotype has a count of ten or more. The chain combines TRBV30 with TRBJ2-1; 11 bases align to TRBD2. CDR1 is GTSNPN and CDR2 is SVGIG in the germline V gene (reference sequence). The CDR3 extends over 13 amino acids. Trimming at V came to 3 bases and at J to 9 bases, leaving 4 bases not matched to a gene. Here the CDR3 DNA reads TGTGCCTGGAGCTTAGCGGGAGGGAGTGAGCAGTTCTTC. Protein sequence: CAWSLAGGSEQFF.

This clonotype was detected ten times or more. The chain combines TRBV20-1 with TRBJ1-4, with D possibly being TRBD1 (5 bases). This CDR3 has 14 amino acids. Germline CDR1 reads DFQATT; CDR2 reads SNEGSKA (reference sequence). V was pared by 2 bases and J by 8 bases, with 15 bases between. DNA for the CDR3: TGCAGTGCTAGACCCCGGGCGGAGGGGGAAAAACTGTTTTTT. Protein product: CSARPRAEGEKLFF.

The rearrangement uses TRBV20-1 and TRBJ2-2, with D tentatively TRBD1 or TRBD2 (6 bases each). The length of the CDR3 is 15 residues. Trimming removed 3 bases from V and 7 bases from J, with 18 bases in between. Per germline, CDR1 DFQATT and CDR2 SNEGSKA (reference sequence). In nucleotides, the CDR3 is TGCAGTGCTAGTAGGGGGGCCCGGGTCATCGGGGAGCTGTTTTTT. This translates into CSASRGARVIGELFF.

This clonotype came up a few times. This rearrangement joins TRBV6-2 or TRBV6-3 to TRBJ1-2; D is possibly TRBD1 (5 bases). Trimming pared 2 bases from V and 6 bases from J, leaving 16 bases between. This CDR3 spans 15 amino acids. Per germline, CDR1 MNHEY and CDR2 SVGEGT. The CDR3 spells CASSYRSRGADGYTF. The CDR3 bases are TGTGCCAGCAGTTACAGGTCTCGGGGCGCAGATGGCTACACCTTC.

The table lists this clonotype with a few counts. V and J are TRBV20-1 and TRBJ2-3; D may be TRBD2 (5 bases). Trimming pared 4 bases from V and 3 bases from J, leaving 11 bases between. The CDR3 totals 13 residues. In germline, CDR1 is DFQATT, CDR2 SNEGSKA (reference sequence). CDR3 DNA: TGCAGTGCTACCTACCCGGGGACAGATACGCAGTATTTT. As protein: CSATYPGTDTQYF.

The chain joins TRBV19 to TRBJ2-1, with 12 positions matching TRBD2. From germline, CDR1 is LNHDA and CDR2 SQIVND (reference sequence). J was trimmed by 3 bases and V by 8 bases; bases with no gene match: 2. This CDR3 has 14 residues. The CDR3 spells CASGLAGHYNEQFF. CDR3 coding DNA: TGTGCCAGTGGACTAGCGGGGCACTACAATGAGCAGTTCTTC.

This clonotype occurred many times. The chain couples TRBV7-9 to TRBJ2-2, with 9 bases fitting TRBD2. The CDR3 consists of 17 residues. V gave up 2 bases and J gave up 4 bases; unmatched junction bases: 8. Germline CDR1 is SEHNR and CDR2 is FQNEAQ (reference sequence). CDR3 residues: CASSLSGAGGGTGELFF. The DNA for the CDR3 is TGTGCCAGCAGCTTAAGCGGCGCGGGAGGGGGCACCGGGGAGCTGTTTTTT.

This clonotype was seen many times. The chain has TRBV12-3 or TRBV12-4 and TRBJ2-7; weak D call: TRBD1 (6 bases). The V end was cut by 4 bases, the J end by 3 bases, with 16 bases between. The CDR3 has 15 amino acids. CDR3 bases: TGTGCCAGCAGTTCCCCAGACAGGACAATCTACGAGCAGTACTTC. This codes for CASSSPDRTIYEQYF.

The rearrangement uses TRBV11-3 and TRBJ2-5; 12 bases agree with TRBD2. V was pared by 3 bases and J by 1 base, with 9 bases of the junction left unmatched. Per germline, CDR1 SGHNT and CDR2 YENEEA. The CDR3 spans 18 residues. The CDR3 bases are TGTGCCAGCAGCTTTCTTGACGGACTAGCGGGACCCCAAGAGACCCAGTACTTC. Its translation: CASSFLDGLAGPQETQYF.

This clonotype came up many times. V is TRBV2 and J is TRBJ2-3; tentatively, D is TRBD2 (7 bases). V lost 9 bases and J 0 bases, leaving 13 bases between the germline ends. The CDR3 is made up of 14 amino acids. Per germline, CDR1 SNHLY and CDR2 FYNNEI. CDR3 amino acids: CASGGATSTDTQYF. The CDR3 DNA sequence: TGTGCCAGTGGGGGGGCGACTAGCACAGATACGCAGTATTTT. The full variable domain, its missing parts supplied by reference TRBV2 and TRBJ2-3, is EPEVTQTPSHQVTQMGQEVILRCVPISNHLYFYWYRQILGQKVEFLVSFYNNEISEKSEIFDDQFSVERPDGSNFTLKIRSTKLEDSAMYFCASGGATSTDTQYFGPGTRLTVL.

The chain recombines TRBV2 with TRBJ2-7; 8 positions agree with TRBD1. This CDR3 has 15 residues. From germline, CDR1 is SNHLY and CDR2 FYNNEI. The ends lost 6 bases at V and 1 base at J; junction bases unmatched: 8. CDR3: CASRYPGTGSYEQYF. CDR3 DNA sequence: TGTGCCAGCAGGTATCCCGGGACAGGTTCCTACGAGCAGTACTTC. The full variable domain, with the rest looked up from reference TRBV2 and TRBJ2-7, is EPEVTQTPSHQVTQMGQEVILRCVPISNHLYFYWYRQILGQKVEFLVSFYNNEISEKSEIFDDQFSVERPDGSNFTLKIRSTKLEDSAMYFCASRYPGTGSYEQYFGPGTRLTVT.

This clonotype was recorded at least ten times. The genes are TRBV11-3 and TRBJ1-4, with D tentatively TRBD1 (6 bases). Trimming took off 5 bases at V and 0 bases at J, with 16 bases between the two ends. The CDR3 has 17 residues. Germline CDR1 is SGHNT and CDR2 is YENEEA. The CDR3 loop reads CASSAPDSAPTNEKLFF. CDR3 DNA: TGTGCCAGCAGCGCCCCGGACAGCGCTCCAACTAATGAAAAACTGTTTTTT.

In this sample, this clonotype turned up many times. The chain recombines TRBV27 with TRBJ1-5, with D perhaps matching TRBD1 (6 bases). Trimming cost V 3 bases and J 0 bases, with 9 bases left between them. This CDR3 has 15 residues. In germline, CDR1 is MNHEY, CDR2 SMNVEV (reference sequence). As DNA, the CDR3 is TGTGCCAGCAGTTTGACAGGATTTAGCAATCAGCCCCAGCATTTT. Translating gives CASSLTGFSNQPQHF.

The chain carries TRBV14 and TRBJ2-2; perhaps TRBD2 as D (5 bases). The ends were cut back, 1 base at V and 0 bases at J, with 9 bases in the middle. CDR1 and CDR2 (germline): SGHDN, FVKESK. There are 16 residues in the CDR3. CDR3 amino acids: CASSQVFSANTGELFF. The CDR3 DNA sequence: TGTGCCAGCAGCCAAGTTTTTAGCGCGAACACCGGGGAGCTGTTTTTT. The complete variable domain, with remaining parts taken from reference TRBV14 and TRBJ2-2, reads EAGVTQFPSHSVIEKGQTVTLRCDPISGHDNLYWYRRVMGKEIKFLLHFVKESKQDESGMPNNRFLAERTGGTYSTLKVQPAELEDSGVYFCASSQVFSANTGELFFGEGSRLTVL.

Only a few counts were recorded for this clonotype. CDR3: CSARDPGRDGNTIYF. The CDR3 nucleotides are TGCAGTGCTAGAGATCCGGGCAGGGATGGAAACACCATATATTTT. The V call is TRBV20-1, the J call TRBJ1-3, with D possibly being TRBD1 (5 bases). V lost 0 bases, J lost 3 bases, and 12 bases lay in between. Germline CDR1 and CDR2: DFQATT and SNEGSKA (reference sequence). The CDR3 is 15 amino acids.

Remarks on this clonotype: A single base separates this from a much larger clone, so it may be a read error. V and J are TRBV28 and TRBJ2-5; D gene unclear. The CDR3 runs 13 residues. The V gene lost 9 bases and the J gene lost 4 bases, with 15 bases spanning the gap. The germline CDR1 and CDR2 sequences are MDHEN and SYDVKM. CDR3 region: CASLPEDGETQYF. Here the CDR3 DNA reads TGTGCCAGTCTGCCGGAAGATGGAGAGACCCAGTACTTC.

The chain employs TRBV6-1 and TRBJ1-2; TRBD1 is a possible D gene (6 bases). The CDR3 runs 13 residues. Germline CDR1 reads MNHNS; CDR2 reads SASEGT. The V end lost 5 bases, the J end lost 4 bases, and 11 bases lay between the germline ends. The CDR3 loop reads CASSRGQIYGYTF. The CDR3 region has the DNA TGTGCCAGCAGTAGAGGACAGATCTATGGCTACACCTTC.

The chain links TRBV29-1 to TRBJ2-1; 7 positions match TRBD2. Germline CDR1 is SQVTM and CDR2 is ANQGSEA. The V segment lost 4 bases and the J segment 5 bases; nucleotides outside the gene matches: 11. This CDR3 region has 15 residues. This CDR3 is CSVGTKLAVNNEQFF. DNA for the CDR3: TGCAGCGTTGGCACGAAGCTAGCGGTCAACAATGAGCAGTTCTTC.

This clonotype was counted many times. The J gene is TRBJ2-6, the V gene TRBV7-2; unclear D gene. V gave up 1 base and J gave up 3 bases, with 4 bases separating them. Germline CDR1 is SGHTA and CDR2 is FQGNSA. This CDR3 contains 14 residues. The CDR3 here is CASSLENGANVLTF. DNA of the CDR3: TGTGCCAGCAGCTTAGAAAATGGGGCCAACGTCCTGACTTTC.